This T cell receptor (beta chain) was retrieved from a study of beta chain features in type 1 diabetes. The study's findings and limits: TCRB CDR3s from Type 1 diabetes patients were moderately but significantly shorter in all four CD4+ subsets.

The CDR3 loop spans 12 amino acids. V gave up 0 bases and J gave up 5 bases, with 4 bases separating them. Per the germline V gene, CDR1 is MGHRA and CDR2 is YSYEKL. The entirety of the isolated RNA underwent reverse transcription, so expressed TCRB transcripts were sequenced. Clones were read by immunoSEQ multiplex PCR, and TCRdb kept only the in-frame ones, dropping some. The sample comprises 400,000 or so clones, over 8.5% of which are singletons, and less than 0.65% rests with the top ten. This clone was observed a handful of times. Its antigen is still unknown. The TCR sequence derives from a man aged 25-45 years with type 1 diabetes. V gene TRBV4-1 combines with J gene TRBJ2-5, with D uncertain. Sequencing was carried out using central memory CD4+ T cells from blood. DNA of the CDR3: TGCGCCAGCAGCCAAGATCTCGAGACCCAGTACTTC. Amino acids: CASSQDLETQYF.